The 29 T cell receptor beta chains reported below all come from one sample, sequenced in a study of blood T cell repertoires in COVID-19. TCRdb's table, derived via immunoSEQ multiplex PCR, lists solely in-frame clones and lacks some. Seen here are approximately 99,000 clones, 70% to 85% observed once, and the top ten hold about 1.8%. The sequencing input was peripheral blood. These receptors all stem from a woman aged 40 to 50 with acute or convalescent COVID-19.

V usage is TRBV11-1 and J usage is TRBJ1-1; 8 nucleotides align to TRBD1. The CDR3 covers 16 residues. Trimming removed 5 bases from V and 8 bases from J; junction bases left unmatched: 16. Germline values: CDR1 SGHAT, CDR2 FQDESV (reference sequence). The CDR3 nucleotides read TGTGCCAGCAGCCATCCCCGTAGGAGGTCAGGGGGCGAAGCTTTCTTT. Protein: CASSHPRRRSGGEAFF.

The chain combines TRBV5-4 with TRBJ2-1, with 7 bases that match TRBD1. The V segment lost 3 bases and the J segment 2 bases; nucleotides outside the gene matches: 5. This CDR3 comprises 15 residues. Germline CDR1 SGHNT, CDR2 YYREEE (reference sequence). The chain's CDR3 is CASSSRQGAYNEQFF. The CDR3 bases are TGTGCCAGCAGCTCAAGACAGGGTGCCTACAATGAGCAGTTCTTC.

The chain joins TRBV7-2 to TRBJ2-5; TRBD2 agrees at 15 bases. CDR1 SGHTA and CDR2 FQGNSA come from the germline V gene. This CDR3 has 16 amino acids. The V gene end was trimmed by 3 bases and the J gene end by 2 bases; junction bases not matched to a gene: 1. The CDR3 region has the DNA TGTGCCAGCAGCTTGGGACTAGCGGGGGGTCAAGAGACCCAGTACTTC. Residues: CASSLGLAGGQETQYF.

The V call is TRBV6-5, the J call TRBJ2-5, with TRBD2 matching over 9 bases. Per germline, CDR1 MNHEY and CDR2 SVGAGI. The CDR3 spans 15 residues. Losses at the gene ends were 5 bases for V and 5 bases for J; bases not matched to a gene: 9. CDR3 in amino acids: CASSPGLANLETQYF. The CDR3 DNA reads TGTGCCAGCAGTCCGGGACTAGCCAACTTGGAGACCCAGTACTTC.

This clone occurred once. The chain joins TRBV5-5 to TRBJ1-2; 8 bases agree with TRBD1. This CDR3 has 14 amino acids. Trimming at V came to 3 bases and at J to 5 bases, leaving 6 bases not matched to a gene. In germline, CDR1 is SGHKS, CDR2 YYEKEE (reference sequence). The CDR3 loop is CASSWGQEPYGYTF. DNA for the CDR3: TGTGCCAGCAGCTGGGGACAGGAACCGTATGGCTACACCTTC. Full variable domain (remainder filled in from reference TRBV5-5 and TRBJ1-2): DAGVTQSPTHLIKTRGQQVTLRCSPISGHKSVSWYQQVLGQGPQFIFQYYEKEERGRGNFPDRFSARQFPNYSSELNVNALLLGDSALYLCASSWGQEPYGYTFGSGTRLTVV.

The rearrangement links TRBV5-1 to TRBJ2-3; D gene unclear. CDR1 is SGHRS, CDR2 YFSETQ, per germline. There are 15 residues in the CDR3. V was cut by 4 bases and J by 4 bases, with 16 bases left in between. CDR3 nucleotides: TGCGCCAGCAGCCATGCACAGCTCGGCGCAGATACGCAGTATTTT. It translates to CASSHAQLGADTQYF.

Written as DNA, the CDR3 is TGTGCCATCAGCGGTGAGGGGGACAAGGACTACGAGCAGTACTTC. Amino acids: CAISGEGDKDYEQYF. This chain uses TRBV10-3 with TRBJ2-7; maybe TRBD1 (6 bases). CDR1 and CDR2 (germline): ENHRY, SYGVKD. The ends were cut back, 6 bases at V and 3 bases at J, with 18 bases in the middle. The CDR3 contains 15 residues.

This clone was detected a few times. J is TRBJ2-5 and V is TRBV28; 7 bases line up with TRBD2. CDR1 is MDHEN, CDR2 SYDVKM, per germline. This CDR3 is 13 amino acids long. V was pared by 3 bases and J by 5 bases, with 3 bases of the junction left unmatched. CDR3 sequence (DNA): TGTGCCAGCAGTTTCGGGGGGAAGGAGACCCAGTACTTC. It translates to CASSFGGKETQYF.

CDR3 sequence reads: CASSASGGQETQYF. The CDR3 region has the DNA TGTGCCAGCAGCGCAAGCGGGGGCCAAGAGACCCAGTACTTC. The chain joins TRBV7-9 to TRBJ2-5; the match to TRBD2 covers 8 bases. Trimming removed 5 bases from V and 1 base from J; junction bases left unmatched: 3. The germline CDR1 and CDR2 sequences are SEHNR and FQNEAQ (reference sequence). The CDR3 has 14 amino acids.

The J gene is TRBJ1-2, the V gene TRBV7-9, with D possibly matching TRBD1 (6 bases). Germline CDR1 is SEHNR and CDR2 is FQNEAQ (reference sequence). The CDR3 spans 16 residues. V lost 0 bases, J lost 7 bases, and 18 bases lay in between. The CDR3 bases are TGTGCCAGCAGCTTAGCCCGGACAGAAGGGGTGTTTGGCTACACCTTC. This codes for CASSLARTEGVFGYTF.

Comments on this clone: The junction departs from the called germline gene at one end, perhaps through a read error. This sequence joins TRBV3-1 (or the pseudogene TRBV3-2) and TRBJ1-5; 7 nucleotides align to TRBD1. Germline V CDR1 and CDR2: LGHDT, YNNKEL (reference sequence). The CDR3 sequence is 11 residues long. The CDR3 here is CASSQGQGFYF. In DNA form, the CDR3 reads TGTGCCAGCAGCCAAGGACAGGGTTTTTATTTT.

The rearrangement links TRBV18 to TRBJ2-7; tentatively, D is TRBD2 (5 bases). V lost 4 bases and J 4 bases, leaving 14 bases between the germline ends. Per germline, CDR1 KGHSH and CDR2 LQKENI. This CDR3 is 14 amino acids long. CDR3 coding DNA: TGTGCCAGCTCACAAATGGAGGTTGGGTACGAGCAGTACTTC. Protein product: CASSQMEVGYEQYF.

The chain has TRBV10-3 and TRBJ2-1, with D maybe TRBD1 (7 bases). Trimming left V 6 bases short and J 9 bases short, with 15 bases between. CDR1 is ENHRY and CDR2 is SYGVKD in the germline V gene. The CDR3 has 13 amino acids. CDR3 in DNA: TGTGCCATCAGCGAACCAGGGGGGCCTGAGCAGTTCTTC. The encoded protein is CAISEPGGPEQFF.

CDR3 in amino acids: CASSFRQGNEQFF. CDR3 DNA sequence: TGTGCCAGCAGCTTCAGACAGGGCAATGAGCAGTTCTTC. The V and J genes are TRBV12-3 or TRBV12-4 and TRBJ2-1; TRBD1 matches 7 bases. The J segment lost 6 bases and the V segment lost 6 bases, leaving 5 bases of the junction unmatched. The CDR3 is made up of 13 amino acids.

V is TRBV3-1 (or the pseudogene TRBV3-2) and J is TRBJ2-7; D gene uncertain. The CDR3 has 12 residues. Trimming left V 1 base short and J 5 bases short, with 6 bases between. Germline assignment: CDR1 LGHDT and CDR2 YNNKEL (reference sequence). CDR3 DNA sequence: TGTGCCAGCAGCCAAGTAAAAAACGAGCAGTACTTC. Translated, it gives CASSQVKNEQYF.

The chain is built from TRBV28 and TRBJ2-3; no firm D call. CDR3 length equals 12 residues. V was pared by 4 bases and J by 5 bases, with 7 bases between. Germline lookup yields CDR1 MDHEN and CDR2 SYDVKM. This chain's CDR3 is CASSSNKDTQYF. The CDR3 nucleotides are TGTGCCAGCAGTTCTAATAAAGATACGCAGTATTTT.

This chain links TRBV2 with TRBJ2-5, with 7 bases aligning to TRBD2. The V segment lost 7 bases and the J segment 1 base; nucleotides outside the gene matches: 3. CDR1 SNHLY and CDR2 FYNNEI come from the germline V gene. The CDR3 is 13 amino acids. This CDR3 reads CASMGGSQETQYF. The DNA for the CDR3 is TGTGCCAGCATGGGGGGGAGCCAAGAGACCCAGTACTTC. Combining the CDR3 with reference TRBV2 and TRBJ2-5 gives the whole variable domain EPEVTQTPSHQVTQMGQEVILRCVPISNHLYFYWYRQILGQKVEFLVSFYNNEISEKSEIFDDQFSVERPDGSNFTLKIRSTKLEDSAMYFCASMGGSQETQYFGPGTRLLVL.

The count of this clone is one. The V gene is TRBV30, the J gene TRBJ2-3, with 7 bases lining up with TRBD1. The CDR3 is made up of 15 amino acids. Unmatched junction bases numbered 10, after V lost 7 bases and J lost 0 bases. Per germline, CDR1 GTSNPN and CDR2 SVGIG (reference sequence). CDR3 DNA: TGTGCCTACACGAGGGGCAGGGGGAGCACAGATACGCAGTATTTT. Protein sequence: CAYTRGRGSTDTQYF.

A single count supports this clone. The chain has TRBV6-1 and TRBJ1-5; D remains ambiguous. Germline V gene data show CDR1 as MNHNS and CDR2 as SASEGT. The V gene lost 3 bases and the J gene lost 2 bases, with 11 bases spanning the gap. The length of the CDR3 is 15 residues. CDR3 amino acids: CASSDWGGGNQPQHF. The CDR3 DNA follows: TGTGCCAGCAGTGATTGGGGAGGAGGCAATCAGCCCCAGCATTTT.

The chain recombines TRBV9 with TRBJ1-5; D is unclear. V lost 0 bases to trimming and J lost 3 bases, with 7 bases between them. CDR1 is SGDLS and CDR2 is YYNGEE in the germline V gene. This CDR3 spans 14 amino acids. CDR3 DNA: TGTGCCAGCAGCGTAGGAGCGGACAATCAGCCCCAGCATTTT. It encodes CASSVGADNQPQHF.

V gene TRBV7-3 combines with J gene TRBJ2-1; 7 bases agree with TRBD1. The CDR3 is made up of 13 amino acids. With V trimmed by 1 base and J by 12 bases, 6 bases remained unmatched. The germline gives CDR1 SGHTA, CDR2 FQGTGA. CDR3 coding DNA: TGTGCCAGCAGCTTAAAAGGGACAGTTTTGCAGTTCTTC. This gives the protein CASSLKGTVLQFF.

In nucleotides, the CDR3 is TGTGCCAGCAGCCAAGTGAGGTCCTCCTACAATGAGCAGTTCTTC. It translates to CASSQVRSSYNEQFF. The gene calls are TRBV3-1 (or the pseudogene TRBV3-2) and TRBJ2-1; D unclear. Germline V CDR1 and CDR2: LGHDT, YNNKEL (reference sequence). CDR3 length equals 15 residues. Trimming took 1 base from V and 0 from J, leaving 7 bases between them.

CDR3: CASSSQTGPGYTF. In nucleotides, the CDR3 is TGTGCCAGCAGCTCCCAGACAGGGCCTGGCTACACCTTC. The chain uses TRBV5-4 and TRBJ1-2; 7 bases match TRBD1. J gave up 7 bases and V 3 bases, and 6 bases lay outside the gene matches. Germline assignment: CDR1 SGHNT and CDR2 YYREEE (reference sequence). This CDR3 contains 13 residues.

The chain employs TRBV4-3 and TRBJ2-6; no firm D call. V gave up 0 bases and J gave up 0 bases, with 6 bases separating them. The CDR3 is made up of 16 amino acids. Germline-derived CDR1 and CDR2 are LGHNA and YSLEER. CDR3 nucleotides: TGCGCCAGCAGCCAAGACCACACCTCTGGGGCCAACGTCCTGACTTTC. It is translated as CASSQDHTSGANVLTF.

The chain joins TRBV19 to TRBJ1-1; no clear D. Germline V gives CDR1 LNHDA, CDR2 SQIVND (reference sequence). The V end was cut by 0 bases, the J end by 0 bases, with 11 bases between. The CDR3 runs to 16 residues. The CDR3 coding sequence is TGTGCCAGTAGTATAGATCCTGACAAGTTGAACACTGAAGCTTTCTTT. Its translation: CASSIDPDKLNTEAFF.

On this clone: This sample also contains other DNA sequences that code for the same CDR3. The V gene is TRBV11-2, the J gene TRBJ1-6; D unresolved. The germline V and J ends were trimmed by 1 base and 7 bases, with 11 bases remaining between them. There are 15 residues in the CDR3. CDR1 SGHAT and CDR2 FQNNGV come from the germline V gene. CDR3 DNA sequence: TGTGCCAGCAGCTTAGCACCGGGATTAAATTCACCCCTCCACTTT. This encodes CASSLAPGLNSPLHF.

The chain employs TRBV11-2 and TRBJ2-3, with a tentative D call TRBD2 (6 bases). Germline V CDR1 and CDR2: SGHAT, FQNNGV. V was trimmed by 0 bases and J by 1 base, leaving 8 bases between them. This CDR3 has 15 amino acids. CDR3 sequence: CASSLDGTGTDTQYF. The CDR3 DNA follows: TGTGCCAGCAGCTTAGATGGGACTGGCACAGATACGCAGTATTTT.

The chain is built from TRBV27 and TRBJ1-1, with 10 bases identical to TRBD1. This CDR3 has 13 amino acids. The germline V gene has CDR1 MNHEY and CDR2 SMNVEV (reference sequence). After removal of 3 bases from V and 9 bases from J, the junction contained 4 bases not matched to a gene. CDR3 sequence (DNA): TGTGCCAGCAGTTTGGGGGACAGGGGACAAGCTTTCTTT. Its protein product is CASSLGDRGQAFF.

This clone was recorded once. The chain recombines TRBV3-1 (or the pseudogene TRBV3-2) with TRBJ2-5, with 9 bases lining up with TRBD2. J lost 1 base, V lost 4 bases, and 7 bases had no gene match. This CDR3 is 16 amino acids long. Germline V gives CDR1 LGHDT, CDR2 YNNKEL (reference sequence). The CDR3 coding sequence is TGTGCCAGCAGCCCTCGTCTAGCGGGGACCCAAGAGACCCAGTACTTC. Translation gives CASSPRLAGTQETQYF.